This TCR beta chain was sequenced for a study of blood T cell repertoires in COVID-19. Study details: Samples came from the United States, Italy and Spain, spanning acute and convalescent COVID-19. The cDNA or gDNA used as material had been derived from T cells, B-cell-depleted T cells, or PBMCs.

In the original processing: Reference gene primer amplification in the assay estimated nucleated cell counts. Clones were sequenced by immunoSEQ multiplex PCR, and TCRdb holds only the in-frame ones, with some missing. V, J and clone size reflect that table, while D and trimming were determined from the DNA. The table has about 250,000 clones, approximately 80% seen once. Germline V gene data show CDR1 as LGHNA and CDR2 as YSLEER. Trimming took off 3 bases at V and 0 bases at J, with 12 bases between the two ends. The CDR3 has 15 amino acids. The TCR sequence derives from a man between 35 and 55 years old with acute or convalescent COVID-19. The sequenced sample consisted of peripheral blood. The chain recombines TRBV4-3 with TRBJ2-7, with D perhaps matching TRBD2 (6 bases). The CDR3 DNA is TGCGCCAGCAGCCAGGGAAGCGGGTACTCCTACGAGCAGTACTTC. It yields the protein CASSQGSGYSYEQYF.